This TCR beta chain is from a study of cytomegalovirus exposure and HLA in healthy donors. General observations from the study: Usually a TCR sequence was rare, but some public TCRs were found in many donors.

The PCR contained 60 Vbeta and 13 Jbeta primers. Method: immunoSEQ multiplex PCR; TCRdb's copy keeps in-frame clones and lacks some. The table includes about 140,000 clones, roughly 77% detected once. Comments on this clone: As yet, its antigen is unknown.

The CDR3 runs 15 residues. In germline, CDR1 is MGHRA, CDR2 YSYEKL. The V end lost 1 base, the J end lost 1 base, and 10 bases lay between the germline ends. The chain couples TRBV4-1 to TRBJ1-2; tentative D call: TRBD1 (5 bases). This clonotype was obtained from a woman younger than 45 in good health and CMV-seronegative. The sample consisted of PBMCs. CDR3 amino acids: CASSQAFGGNYGYTF. As DNA, the CDR3 is TGCGCCAGCAGCCAAGCTTTCGGGGGTAACTATGGCTACACCTTC.